The 25 T cell receptor beta chains listed next were all sequenced from one sample in a study of Ad26.COV2.S vaccination and SARS-CoV-2 variants. Specified treatment: some 20 received Ad26.COV2.S at low or high dose, single or two shots; roughly five received placebo; per-sample allocation not given. Day 63 after the first vaccine or placebo injection was the time point for sampling. Profiling relied on immunoSEQ multiplex PCR, and the TCRdb table lists in-frame clones only, not all of them. This sample carries under 400,000 clones, around 90% of them seen once, and the ten largest clones take roughly 3.2%. The input for sequencing was peripheral blood, taken in a trial of Ad26.COV2.S vaccine versus placebo. The origin of the receptors is a person between 18 and 60 years old who received the Ad26.COV2.S COVID-19 vaccine or a placebo.

This clone was recorded a few times. V gene TRBV7-9 combines with J gene TRBJ2-2; D remains ambiguous. There are 16 residues in the CDR3. CDR1 and CDR2 from the germline V gene are SEHNR and FQNEAQ (reference sequence). Trimming removed 5 bases from V and 0 bases from J, with 13 bases in between. The CDR3 here is CASSRPGDSNTGELFF. CDR3 nucleotides: TGTGCCAGCAGCCGACCGGGTGATTCGAACACCGGGGAGCTGTTTTTT.

The V and J genes are TRBV3-1 (or the pseudogene TRBV3-2) and TRBJ1-6; tentative D call: TRBD1 (6 bases). This CDR3 has 17 residues. Germline CDR1 reads LGHDT; CDR2 reads YNNKEL (reference sequence). V lost 4 bases to trimming and J lost 0 bases, with 13 bases between them. CDR3: CASSLSTGSSYNSPLHF. The CDR3 DNA sequence: TGTGCCAGCAGCCTATCGACAGGTAGCTCCTATAATTCACCCCTCCACTTT.

This clone was counted between two and nine times. This chain uses TRBV3-1 (or the pseudogene TRBV3-2) with TRBJ1-3; perhaps TRBD1 as D (5 bases). The CDR3 runs 15 residues. Trimming shortened V by 4 bases and J by 1 base, and 11 bases separated the two germline ends. From germline, CDR1 is LGHDT and CDR2 YNNKEL (reference sequence). This chain's CDR3 is CASSPTTASGNTIYF. The DNA of the CDR3 is TGTGCCAGCAGCCCCACGACAGCGTCTGGAAACACCATATATTTT.

J is TRBJ1-1 and V is TRBV4-1; a weak D match, TRBD1 (5 bases). The CDR3 loop spans 15 amino acids. Trimming took 0 bases from V and 0 from J, leaving 8 bases between them. Germline CDR1 and CDR2: MGHRA and YSYEKL. The DNA of the CDR3 is TGCGCCAGCAGCCAAGAAGAGGGGATGAACACTGAAGCTTTCTTT. Translation: CASSQEEGMNTEAFF.

The chain joins TRBV18 to TRBJ1-3; the match to TRBD1 covers 10 bases. Germline values: CDR1 KGHSH, CDR2 LQKENI. The ends lost 4 bases at V and 0 bases at J; junction bases unmatched: 3. The CDR3 covers 16 residues. The CDR3 nucleotides read TGTGCCAGCTCACGGGGACAGGGGACCTCTGGAAACACCATATATTTT. Its protein is CASSRGQGTSGNTIYF.

The chain combines TRBV5-4 with TRBJ1-6; no reliable D call. The V and J ends lost 4 bases and 13 bases respectively, with 12 bases between them. Germline loops: CDR1 SGHNT, CDR2 YYREEE (reference sequence). The CDR3 runs to 12 residues. CDR3 nucleotide sequence: TGTGCCAGCAGCATGAGAGAGTCGCCCCTCCACTTT. Amino acid sequence: CASSMRESPLHF. Based on the CDR3 plus reference TRBV5-4 and TRBJ1-6, the full variable domain is ETGVTQSPTHLIKTRGQQVTLRCSSQSGHNTVSWYQQALGQGPQFIFQYYREEENGRGNFPPRFSGLQFPNYSSELNVNALELDDSALYLCASSMRESPLHFGNGTRLTVT.

In its sample, this clone was seen a few times. The chain carries TRBV6-5 and TRBJ2-7; tentatively, D is TRBD1 (5 bases). Germline assignment: CDR1 MNHEY and CDR2 SVGAGI. The CDR3 length is 12 residues. The V and J ends lost 7 bases and 8 bases respectively, with 15 bases between them. The CDR3 coding sequence is TGTGCCAGCACCCAGGGTACAGGAAAGCAGTACTTC. This encodes CASTQGTGKQYF.

The chain recombines TRBV7-6 with TRBJ2-5; 8 bases match TRBD2. Trimming at V came to 5 bases and at J to 7 bases, leaving 12 bases not matched to a gene. This CDR3 comprises 15 residues. Germline values: CDR1 SGHVS, CDR2 FNYEAQ. The CDR3 protein is CASSLTGGPLWTQYF. The CDR3 DNA follows: TGTGCCAGCAGCCTAACGGGGGGGCCCTTATGGACCCAGTACTTC.

The genes are TRBV30 and TRBJ1-2, with 10 bases matching TRBD1. The CDR3 extends over 16 amino acids. The V and J ends lost 0 bases and 8 bases, in that order; junction bases with no gene match: 12. Germline loops: CDR1 GTSNPN, CDR2 SVGIG (reference sequence). The CDR3 DNA is TGTGCCTGGAGTGTACTTCCCTCGGACAGGGGGTACGGCTACACCTTC. As protein: CAWSVLPSDRGYGYTF.

The rearrangement links TRBV3-1 (or the pseudogene TRBV3-2) to TRBJ2-4; D is uncertain. The CDR3 consists of 16 residues. The germline V gene has CDR1 LGHDT and CDR2 YNNKEL (reference sequence). Trimming took 1 base from V and 0 from J, leaving 10 bases between them. The CDR3 loop is CASSQGNRPAKNIQYF. CDR3 DNA sequence: TGTGCCAGCAGCCAAGGTAATCGGCCAGCCAAAAACATTCAGTACTTC.

The gene calls are TRBV11-3 and TRBJ2-3; 9 nucleotides agree with TRBD2. CDR3 length equals 13 residues. Germline V gene lookup returns CDR1 SGHNT and CDR2 YENEEA. V trimming: 8 bases; J trimming: 5 bases; junction bases outside the gene matches: 5. CDR3 in amino acids: CASAGGPGDTQYF. In DNA form, the CDR3 reads TGTGCCAGCGCGGGGGGGCCCGGAGATACGCAGTATTTT.

The V call is TRBV30, the J call TRBJ2-1; D is perhaps TRBD2 (6 bases). The CDR3 extends over 14 amino acids. The V and J ends lost 0 bases and 4 bases respectively, with 10 bases between them. The V gene's germline CDR1 is GTSNPN and CDR2 SVGIG (reference sequence). CDR3 DNA sequence: TGTGCCTGGAGTGTTCCCGGGGGTTACAATGAGCAGTTCTTC. Translating it yields CAWSVPGGYNEQFF.

The V gene is TRBV19, the J gene TRBJ1-1; a possible D gene is TRBD1 (5 bases). The CDR3 contains 12 residues. Trimming removed 6 bases at V and 9 bases at J, with 14 bases between. The germline CDR1 and CDR2 sequences are LNHDA and SQIVND (reference sequence). The CDR3 DNA reads TGTGCCAGTAGACATACAGGAACCCAAGCTTTCTTT. Its translation: CASRHTGTQAFF.

V gene TRBV7-8 combines with J gene TRBJ2-5; 10 nucleotides line up with TRBD2. The V segment lost 7 bases and the J segment 4 bases; nucleotides outside the gene matches: 12. Germline V CDR1 and CDR2: SGHVS, FQNEAQ. This CDR3 region has 16 residues. In DNA, the CDR3 is TGTGCCAGCACCGTCCTGGCTAGCGGGGGAGGAGAGACCCAGTACTTC. Its protein product is CASTVLASGGGETQYF. The whole variable domain, remainder taken from reference TRBV7-8 and TRBJ2-5, is GAGVSQSPRYKVAKRGQDVALRCDPISGHVSLFWYQQALGQGPEFLTYFQNEAQLDKSGLPSDRFFAERPEGSVSTLKIQRTQQEDSAVYLCASTVLASGGGETQYFGPGTRLLVL.

The genes are TRBV30 and TRBJ1-2; D gene uncertain. The CDR3 contains 15 residues. In germline, CDR1 is GTSNPN, CDR2 SVGIG (reference sequence). Trimming stripped 0 bases from V and 0 bases from J, with 11 bases between. CDR3 sequence reads: CAWSVGQQANYGYTF. In nucleotides, the CDR3 is TGTGCCTGGAGTGTAGGTCAGCAGGCTAACTATGGCTACACCTTC. Supplemented by reference TRBV30 and TRBJ1-2, the full variable domain reads SQTIHQWPATLVQPVGSPLSLECTVEGTSNPNLYWYRQAAGRGLQLLFYSVGIGQISSEVPQNLSASRPQDRQFILSSKKLLLSDSGFYLCAWSVGQQANYGYTFGSGTRLTVV.

V gene TRBV7-9 combines with J gene TRBJ2-7; D possibly matches TRBD1 or TRBD2 (5 bases each). Germline CDR1 SEHNR, CDR2 FQNEAQ (reference sequence). Trimming removed 5 bases at V and 6 bases at J, with 11 bases between. CDR3 length: 12 residues. The CDR3 spells CASSPGDGEQYF. CDR3 DNA: TGTGCCAGCAGCCCCGGGGACGGCGAGCAGTACTTC. Full variable domain (remainder filled in from reference TRBV7-9 and TRBJ2-7): DTGVSQNPRHKITKRGQNVTFRCDPISEHNRLYWYRQTLGQGPEFLTYFQNEAQLEKSRLLSDRFSAERPKGSFSTLEIQRTEQGDSAMYLCASSPGDGEQYFGPGTRLTVT.

The CDR3 here is CASGGQGRSYEQYF. For the CDR3, the DNA is TGTGCCAGCGGCGGACAGGGAAGGTCCTACGAGCAGTACTTC. This chain connects TRBV6-5 to TRBJ2-7, with 8 positions matching TRBD1. This CDR3 has 14 residues. J was trimmed by 1 base and V by 8 bases; bases with no gene match: 7. CDR1 MNHEY and CDR2 SVGAGI come from the germline V gene.

The rearrangement links TRBV27 to TRBJ2-1, with 9 bases lining up with TRBD2. The CDR3 has 16 amino acids. Trimming cost V 0 bases and J 2 bases; bases outside gene matches: 2. Per the germline V gene, CDR1 is MNHEY and CDR2 is SMNVEV (reference sequence). In DNA, the CDR3 is TGTGCCAGCAGTTTATCCCTAGCGGGGCCCTACAATGAGCAGTTCTTC. It is translated as CASSLSLAGPYNEQFF.

The chain links TRBV18 to TRBJ1-3; 9 nucleotides align to TRBD1. Germline V gene data show CDR1 as KGHSH and CDR2 as LQKENI. V was pared by 2 bases and J by 3 bases, with 5 bases of the junction left unmatched. The CDR3 loop spans 16 amino acids. In DNA, the CDR3 is TGTGCCAGCTCACCAGAGGGGACAGGGATTGGAAACACCATATATTTT. Its protein is CASSPEGTGIGNTIYF.

The V and J genes are TRBV7-3 and TRBJ1-1; D ambiguous. Trimming removed 5 bases at V and 1 base at J, with 11 bases between. CDR3 size: 14 residues. Germline CDR1 and CDR2: SGHTA and FQGTGA. The CDR3 DNA reads as TGTGCCAGCAGCGTTCATGGGGAGAACACTGAAGCTTTCTTT. Translation: CASSVHGENTEAFF.

The V and J genes are TRBV11-1 and TRBJ2-2; no clear D gene. V lost 1 base and J lost 6, with 9 bases in between. Germline CDR1 SGHAT, CDR2 FQDESV (reference sequence). This CDR3 spans 14 amino acids. Written as DNA, the CDR3 is TGTGCCAGCAGCTTAGGAGGCCGGGCCGGGGAGCTGTTTTTT. It translates to CASSLGGRAGELFF.

This chain uses TRBV4-1 with TRBJ1-4; tentatively, D is TRBD1 (6 bases). This CDR3 is built from 15 residues. From germline, CDR1 is MGHRA and CDR2 YSYEKL. The V end lost 1 base, the J end lost 4 bases, and 10 bases lay between the germline ends. CDR3 nucleotides: TGCGCCAGCAGCCAAGGACAGGAATTTAATGAAAAACTGTTTTTT. It specifies CASSQGQEFNEKLFF.

V is TRBV27 and J is TRBJ1-6; no definite D call. Trimming removed 4 bases from V and 7 bases from J, with 8 bases in between. Germline loops: CDR1 MNHEY, CDR2 SMNVEV (reference sequence). This CDR3 region has 13 residues. Here the CDR3 DNA reads TGTGCCAGCAGTTCCAGGCTGAATTCACCCCTCCACTTT. Translation gives CASSSRLNSPLHF.

The chain joins TRBV4-2 to TRBJ2-1, with a possible D match to TRBD2 (6 bases). V shed 1 base and J shed 6 bases, with 13 bases lying between them. The CDR3 length is 15 residues. Per the germline V gene, CDR1 is LGHNA and CDR2 is YNFKEQ. The DNA for the CDR3 is TGTGCCAGCAGCCAAGGAACTGTGGGGGGCAATGAGCAGTTCTTC. As protein: CASSQGTVGGNEQFF.

This chain uses TRBV4-1 with TRBJ1-2; D possibly corresponds to TRBD1 (5 bases). Germline CDR1 is MGHRA and CDR2 is YSYEKL. Trimming pared 0 bases from V and 3 bases from J, leaving 11 bases between. This CDR3 has 15 amino acids. The CDR3 here is CASSQEWRGDYGYTF. The CDR3 DNA sequence: TGCGCCAGCAGCCAAGAGTGGCGGGGGGACTATGGCTACACCTTC.